This TCR beta chain was captured by sequencing in a study of identical twins. Whole-study findings and limits: Surplus twin overlap in beta out-of-frame sequences was less pronounced.

This clonotype was detected many times. The antigen is unknown. Each cDNA held unique molecular identifiers, and template switching gave it a universal primer site. TCRdb re-called the 5' RACE reads with MiXCR, one entry per CDR3 protein. The repertoire has 540,000 or so distinct CDR3 sequences, 20% to 25% of them found once; the top ten carry 0.48%. Every donor was a healthy Caucasian. The V segment lost 0 bases and the J segment 7 bases; nucleotides outside the gene matches: 4. This CDR3 comprises 14 residues. Germline V gene lookup returns CDR1 SGHRS and CDR2 YFSETQ. These data were likewise used in another study, on yellow fever vaccine responses in identical twins. As that study records: Each twin's T cell response to the vaccine was reported to look partly convergent and partly personalized.

The sequenced material came from CD4+ T cells sorted from blood. The origin of this receptor is a woman aged 18-29 years in good health. The genes are TRBV5-1 and TRBJ1-5, with 7 bases fitting TRBD1. The DNA for the CDR3 is TGCGCCAGCAGCTTGGAACAGGGGAACCAGCCCCAGCATTTT. Translated: CASSLEQGNQPQHF.